The text below deals with one TCR beta chain. The antigen remains undetermined. The sample comes from a study of cytomegalovirus exposure and HLA in healthy donors. General observations from the study: Roughly uniform sequencing depth across donors was assumed, possibly incorrectly. Only CMV serostatus was available as immune exposure information.

The length of the CDR3 is 15 residues. V gave up 3 bases and J gave up 4 bases; unmatched junction bases: 7. Germline V gene lookup returns CDR1 MDHEN and CDR2 SYDVKM. 13 Jbeta primers and 60 Vbeta primers were used for the PCR. The table came from immunoSEQ multiplex PCR; TCRdb's copy has only in-frame clones and leaves some out. This sample yields about 160,000 clones, of which more than 75% are seen a single time; more than 0.9% belongs to the top ten. This TCR came from a girl aged 2 to 10 in good health and CMV-seropositive. Sequencing was carried out using PBMCs. This chain uses TRBV28 with TRBJ1-1; 8 bases are shared with TRBD1. CDR3 nucleotides: TGTGCCAGCAGTTTTCAGGGGGCGCGGCTCACTGAAGCTTTCTTT. Translating gives CASSFQGARLTEAFF.